The 2 T cell receptor beta chains in this list originate from one sample, sequenced in a study of beta chain features in type 1 diabetes. Expressed TCRB transcripts were sequenced after all isolated RNA was converted to cDNA. Profiling relied on immunoSEQ multiplex PCR, and the TCRdb table lists in-frame clones only, not all of them. This table holds roughly 150,000 clones, over 8.5% found once. Sequenced sample: central memory CD4+ T cells from blood. These receptors originate from a man aged 18-30 years in good health.

The sample holds a few counts of this clone. V and J are TRBV7-2 and TRBJ2-1, with a tentative D call TRBD1 (6 bases). CDR1 and CDR2 from the germline V gene are SGHTA and FQGNSA. CDR3 length equals 12 residues. Trimming shortened V by 2 bases and J by 14 bases, and 13 bases separated the two germline ends. CDR3 residues: CASSLRSGHEFF. The DNA for the CDR3 is TGTGCCAGCAGCTTAAGATCGGGACACGAGTTCTTC.

The J gene is TRBJ2-7, the V gene TRBV7-2; 9 bases match TRBD1. From germline, CDR1 is SGHTA and CDR2 FQGNSA. The CDR3 is 15 residues long. V was pared by 4 bases and J by 4 bases, with 8 bases of the junction left unmatched. The CDR3 is CASSYTPGQGYEQYF. CDR3 nucleotides: TGTGCCAGCAGCTACACCCCGGGACAGGGATACGAGCAGTACTTC.